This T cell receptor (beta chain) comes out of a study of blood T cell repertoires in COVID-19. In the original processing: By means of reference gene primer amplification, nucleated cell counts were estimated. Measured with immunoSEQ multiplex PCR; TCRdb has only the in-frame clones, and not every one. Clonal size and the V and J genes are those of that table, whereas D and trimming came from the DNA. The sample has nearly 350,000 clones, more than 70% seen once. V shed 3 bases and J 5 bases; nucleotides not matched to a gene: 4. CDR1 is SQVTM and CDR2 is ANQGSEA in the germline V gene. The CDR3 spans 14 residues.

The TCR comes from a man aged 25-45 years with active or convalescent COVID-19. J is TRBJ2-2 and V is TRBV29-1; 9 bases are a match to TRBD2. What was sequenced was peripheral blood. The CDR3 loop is CSVDPSGATGELFF. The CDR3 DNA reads TGCAGCGTTGACCCTAGCGGGGCAACCGGGGAGCTGTTTTTT.